The present T cell receptor (beta chain) was sequenced within a study of technical replicates of blood from a few donors. Repertoires were generated with immunoSEQ multiplex PCR, while TCRdb's copy carries only in-frame clones and drops some. The table has approximately 79,000 clones, about nine tenths seen once; the top ten hold approximately 0.4%. V was clipped by 7 bases and J by 0 bases, with 10 bases between them. Germline V gives CDR1 LNHDA, CDR2 SQIVND (reference sequence). CDR3 length: 14 amino acids. The sample taken for sequencing was T cells isolated from PBMCs. This clonotype originated in a human donor in good health. V and J are TRBV19 and TRBJ1-3, with a possible D match to TRBD1 (5 bases). The CDR3 protein is CASTRDSSGNTIYF. CDR3 DNA sequence: TGTGCCAGTACCAGAGACAGCTCTGGAAACACCATATATTTT.